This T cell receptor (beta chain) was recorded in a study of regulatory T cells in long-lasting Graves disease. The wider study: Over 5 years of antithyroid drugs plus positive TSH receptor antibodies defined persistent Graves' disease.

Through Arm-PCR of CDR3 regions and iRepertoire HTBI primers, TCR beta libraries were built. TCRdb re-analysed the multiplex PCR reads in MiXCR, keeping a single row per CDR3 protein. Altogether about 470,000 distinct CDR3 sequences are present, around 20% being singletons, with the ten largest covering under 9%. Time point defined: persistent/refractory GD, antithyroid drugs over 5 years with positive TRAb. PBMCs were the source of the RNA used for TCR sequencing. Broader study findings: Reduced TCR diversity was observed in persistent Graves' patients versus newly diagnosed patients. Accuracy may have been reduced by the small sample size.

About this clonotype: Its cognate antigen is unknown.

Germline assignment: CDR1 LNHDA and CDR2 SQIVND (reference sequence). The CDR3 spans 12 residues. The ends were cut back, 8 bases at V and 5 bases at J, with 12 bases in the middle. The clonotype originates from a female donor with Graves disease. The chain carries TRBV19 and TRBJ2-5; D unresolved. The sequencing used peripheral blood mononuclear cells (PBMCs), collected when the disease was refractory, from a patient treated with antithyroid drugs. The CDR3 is CASAKVPETQYF. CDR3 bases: TGTGCCAGTGCGAAGGTACCGGAGACCCAGTACTTC.